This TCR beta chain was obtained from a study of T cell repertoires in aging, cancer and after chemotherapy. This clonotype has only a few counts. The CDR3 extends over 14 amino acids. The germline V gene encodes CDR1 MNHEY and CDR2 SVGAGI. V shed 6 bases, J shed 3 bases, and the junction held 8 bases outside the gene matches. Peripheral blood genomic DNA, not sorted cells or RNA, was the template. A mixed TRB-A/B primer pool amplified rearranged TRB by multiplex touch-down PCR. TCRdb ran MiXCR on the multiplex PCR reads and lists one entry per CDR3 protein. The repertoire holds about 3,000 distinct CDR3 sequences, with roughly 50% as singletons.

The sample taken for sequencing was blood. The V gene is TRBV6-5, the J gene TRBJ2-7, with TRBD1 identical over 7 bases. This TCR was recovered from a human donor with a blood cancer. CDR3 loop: CASRTGQSFYEQYF. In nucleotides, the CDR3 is TGTGCCAGCAGGACGGGACAGAGTTTCTACGAGCAGTACTTC.